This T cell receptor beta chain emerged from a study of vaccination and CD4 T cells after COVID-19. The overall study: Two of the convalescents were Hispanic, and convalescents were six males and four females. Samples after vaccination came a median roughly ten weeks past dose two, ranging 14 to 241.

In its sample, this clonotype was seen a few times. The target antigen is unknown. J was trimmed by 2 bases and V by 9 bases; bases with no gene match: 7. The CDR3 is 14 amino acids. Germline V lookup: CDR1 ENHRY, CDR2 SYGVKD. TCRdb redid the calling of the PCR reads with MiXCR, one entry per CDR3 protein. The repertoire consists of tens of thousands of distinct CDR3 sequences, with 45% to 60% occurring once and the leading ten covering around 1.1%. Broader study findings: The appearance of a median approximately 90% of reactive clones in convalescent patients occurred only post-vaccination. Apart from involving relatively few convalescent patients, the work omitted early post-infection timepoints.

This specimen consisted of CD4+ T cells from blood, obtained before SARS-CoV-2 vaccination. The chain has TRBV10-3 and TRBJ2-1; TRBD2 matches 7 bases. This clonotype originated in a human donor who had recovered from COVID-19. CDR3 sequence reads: CAIHPSGTYNEQFF. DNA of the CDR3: TGTGCCATACACCCTAGCGGTACCTACAATGAGCAGTTCTTC.